The following is a TCR beta chain sequence with its context. CDR3 size: 16 residues. Germline V CDR1 and CDR2: SGHTA, FQGTGA. Trimming removed 2 bases at V and 0 bases at J, with 12 bases between. How the authors handled the data: Cell counts per sample came from amplifying reference gene primers. Clones were sequenced by immunoSEQ multiplex PCR, and TCRdb holds only the in-frame ones, with some missing. D and trimming come from the DNA, and the V and J calls and clone size come from that table. In the table there are about 39,000 clones, 76% of which are singletons. The entry originates in a study of blood T cell repertoires in COVID-19. Background on the study: Researchers got acute and convalescent COVID-19 samples from the United States, Italy and Spain. T cells, B-cell-depleted T cells, or PBMCs supplied cDNA or gDNA.

Input material: peripheral blood. J is TRBJ2-3 and V is TRBV7-3; the D gene is possibly TRBD2 (6 bases). The origin of this receptor is a man at least 80 years old with acute or convalescent COVID-19. CDR3 DNA: TGTGCCAGCAGCTTAGGGACTGGATCTAGCACAGATACGCAGTATTTT. The encoded protein is CASSLGTGSSTDTQYF. Using reference TRBV7-3 and TRBJ2-3 for the parts outside the CDR3, the full variable domain is GAGVSQTPSNKVTEKGKYVELRCDPISGHTALYWYRQSLGQGPEFLIYFQGTGAADDSGLPNDRFFAVRPEGSVSTLKIQRTERGDSAVYLCASSLGTGSSTDTQYFGPGTRLTVL.